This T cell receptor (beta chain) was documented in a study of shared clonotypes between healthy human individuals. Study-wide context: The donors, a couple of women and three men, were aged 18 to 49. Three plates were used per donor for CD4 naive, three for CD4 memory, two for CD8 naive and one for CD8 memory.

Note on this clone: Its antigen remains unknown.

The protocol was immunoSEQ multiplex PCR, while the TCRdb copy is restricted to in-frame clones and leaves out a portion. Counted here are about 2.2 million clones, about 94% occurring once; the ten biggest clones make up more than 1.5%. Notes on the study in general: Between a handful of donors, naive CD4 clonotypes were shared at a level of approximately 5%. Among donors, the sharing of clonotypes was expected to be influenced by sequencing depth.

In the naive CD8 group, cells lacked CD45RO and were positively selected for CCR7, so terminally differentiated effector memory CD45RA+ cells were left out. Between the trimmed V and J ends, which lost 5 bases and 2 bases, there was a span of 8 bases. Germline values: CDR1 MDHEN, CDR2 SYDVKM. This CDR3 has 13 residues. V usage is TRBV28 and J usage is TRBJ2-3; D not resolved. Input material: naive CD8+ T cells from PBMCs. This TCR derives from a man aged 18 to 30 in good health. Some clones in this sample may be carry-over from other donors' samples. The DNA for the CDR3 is TGTGCCAGCAGTACCGGGCCCACAGATACGCAGTATTTT. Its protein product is CASSTGPTDTQYF.